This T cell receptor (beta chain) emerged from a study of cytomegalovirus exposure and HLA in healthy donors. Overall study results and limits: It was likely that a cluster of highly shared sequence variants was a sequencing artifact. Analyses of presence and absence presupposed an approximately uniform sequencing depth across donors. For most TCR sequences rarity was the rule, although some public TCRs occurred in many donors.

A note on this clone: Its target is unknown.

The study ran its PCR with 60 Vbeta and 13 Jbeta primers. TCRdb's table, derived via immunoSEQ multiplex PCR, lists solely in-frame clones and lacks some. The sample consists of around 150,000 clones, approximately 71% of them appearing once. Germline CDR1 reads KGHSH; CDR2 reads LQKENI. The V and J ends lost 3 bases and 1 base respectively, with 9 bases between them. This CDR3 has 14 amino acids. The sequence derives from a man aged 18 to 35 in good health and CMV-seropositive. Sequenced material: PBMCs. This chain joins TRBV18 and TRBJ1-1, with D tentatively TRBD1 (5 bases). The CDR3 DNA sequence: TGTGCCAGCTCACCGACGACAGCGAACACTGAAGCTTTCTTT. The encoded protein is CASSPTTANTEAFF.